This T cell receptor beta chain derives from a study of T cell repertoires in cytomegalovirus infection. This clonotype has a count of ten or more. TCRdb itself ran the reads through MiXCR, one entry per CDR3 protein. The table records more than 650,000 distinct CDR3 sequences, less than 40% of them present only once. The CDR3 contains 14 residues. The germline V gene encodes CDR1 SGHTA and CDR2 FQGNSA. The V and J ends lost 2 bases and 3 bases, in that order; junction bases with no gene match: 4. The sample comprised PBMCs. The receptor comes from a human donor in good health (CMV status not recorded). Some clones in this sample may be carry-over from other donors' samples. This chain uses TRBV7-2 with TRBJ2-7, with 7 nucleotides matching TRBD2. The CDR3 DNA sequence: TGTGCCAGCAGCTTACTTCTAGCGGACTACGAGCAGTACTTC. Translated, it gives CASSLLLADYEQYF.